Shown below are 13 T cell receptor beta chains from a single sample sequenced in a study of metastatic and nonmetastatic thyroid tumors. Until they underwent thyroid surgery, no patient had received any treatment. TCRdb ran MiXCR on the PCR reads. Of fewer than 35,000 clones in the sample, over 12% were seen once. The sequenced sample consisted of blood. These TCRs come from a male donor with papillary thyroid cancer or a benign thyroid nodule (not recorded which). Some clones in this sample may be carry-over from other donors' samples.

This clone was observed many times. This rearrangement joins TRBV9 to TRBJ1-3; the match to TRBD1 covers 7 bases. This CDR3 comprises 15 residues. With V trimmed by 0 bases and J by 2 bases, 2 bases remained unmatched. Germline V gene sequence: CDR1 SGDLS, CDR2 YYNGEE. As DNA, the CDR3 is TGTGCCAGCAGCGTAGCACAGGGGACTGGAAACACCATATATTTT. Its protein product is CASSVAQGTGNTIYF.

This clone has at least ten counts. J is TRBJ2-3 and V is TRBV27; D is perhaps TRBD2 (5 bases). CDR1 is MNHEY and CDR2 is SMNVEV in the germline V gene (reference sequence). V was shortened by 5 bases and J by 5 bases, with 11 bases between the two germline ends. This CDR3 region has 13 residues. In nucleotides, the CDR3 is TGTGCCAGCAGTCATGCGGGTGGAGATACGCAGTATTTT. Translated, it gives CASSHAGGDTQYF.

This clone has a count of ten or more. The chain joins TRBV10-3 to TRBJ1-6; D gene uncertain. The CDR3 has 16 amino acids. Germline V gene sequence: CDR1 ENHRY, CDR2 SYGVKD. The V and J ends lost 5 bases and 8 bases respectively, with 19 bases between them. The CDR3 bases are TGTGCCATCAGTAGGAGTCCAGGTGGAGTTGATTCACCCCTCCACTTT. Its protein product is CAISRSPGGVDSPLHF.

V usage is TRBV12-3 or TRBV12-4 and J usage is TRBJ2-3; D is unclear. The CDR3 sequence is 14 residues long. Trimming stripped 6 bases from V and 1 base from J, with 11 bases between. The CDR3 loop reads CASSTSRGTDTQYF. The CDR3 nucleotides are TGTGCCAGCAGCACATCTCGGGGCACAGATACGCAGTATTTT.

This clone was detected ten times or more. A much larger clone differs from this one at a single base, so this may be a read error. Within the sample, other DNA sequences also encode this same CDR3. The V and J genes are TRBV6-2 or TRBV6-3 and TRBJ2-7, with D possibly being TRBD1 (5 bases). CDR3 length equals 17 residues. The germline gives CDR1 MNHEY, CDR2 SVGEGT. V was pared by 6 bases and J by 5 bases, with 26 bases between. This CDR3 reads CASSPRASSWVIHEQYF. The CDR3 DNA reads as TGTGCCAGCAGCCCCAGGGCTTCTTCCTGGGTTATTCACGAGCAGTACTTC.

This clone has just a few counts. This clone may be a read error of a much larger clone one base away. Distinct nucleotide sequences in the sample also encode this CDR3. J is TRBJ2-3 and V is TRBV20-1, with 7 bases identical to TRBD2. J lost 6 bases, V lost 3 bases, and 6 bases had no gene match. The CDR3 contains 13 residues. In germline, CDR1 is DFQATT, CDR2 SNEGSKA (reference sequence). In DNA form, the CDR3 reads TGCAGTGCTAGTGCGGGAGAGGCGGATACGCAGTATTTT. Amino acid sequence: CSASAGEADTQYF.

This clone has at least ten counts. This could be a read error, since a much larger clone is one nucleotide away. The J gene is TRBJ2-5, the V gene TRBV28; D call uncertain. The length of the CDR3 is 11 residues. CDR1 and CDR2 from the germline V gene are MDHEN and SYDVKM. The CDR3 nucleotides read TGTGCCAGCAGTTCGGTAGAGACCCAGTGCTTC. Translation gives CASSSVETQCF.

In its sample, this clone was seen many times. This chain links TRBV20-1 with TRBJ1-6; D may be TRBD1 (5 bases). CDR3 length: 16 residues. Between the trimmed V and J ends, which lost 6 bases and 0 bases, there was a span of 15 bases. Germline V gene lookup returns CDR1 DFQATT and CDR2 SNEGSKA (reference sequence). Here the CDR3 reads CSAGREGSSYNSPLHF. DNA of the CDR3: TGCAGTGCGGGCAGGGAAGGGAGCTCCTATAATTCACCCCTCCACTTT.

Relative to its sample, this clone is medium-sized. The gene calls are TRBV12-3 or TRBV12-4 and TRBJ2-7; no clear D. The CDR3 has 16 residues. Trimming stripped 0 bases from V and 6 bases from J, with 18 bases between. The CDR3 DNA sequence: TGTGCCAGCAGTTTAGCCCCTTTGATGGGGTCTGGCGAGCAGTACTTC. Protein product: CASSLAPLMGSGEQYF.

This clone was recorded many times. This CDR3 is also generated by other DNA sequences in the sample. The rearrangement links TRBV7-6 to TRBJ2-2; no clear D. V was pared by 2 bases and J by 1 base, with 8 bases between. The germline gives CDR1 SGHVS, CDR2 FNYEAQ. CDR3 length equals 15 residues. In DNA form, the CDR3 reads TGTGCCAGCAGCTTACAGACCCAGAACACCGGGGAGCTGTTTTTT. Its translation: CASSLQTQNTGELFF.

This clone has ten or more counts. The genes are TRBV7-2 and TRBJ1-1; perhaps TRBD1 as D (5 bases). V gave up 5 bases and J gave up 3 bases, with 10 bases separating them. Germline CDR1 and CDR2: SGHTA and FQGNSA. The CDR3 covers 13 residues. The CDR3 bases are TGTGCCAGCAGCCCTGTAGGGGACACTGAAGCTTTCTTT. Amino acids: CASSPVGDTEAFF.

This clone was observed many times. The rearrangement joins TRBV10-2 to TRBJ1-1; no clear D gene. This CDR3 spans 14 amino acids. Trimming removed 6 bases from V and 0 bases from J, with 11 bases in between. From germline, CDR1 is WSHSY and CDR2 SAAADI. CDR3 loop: CASRPQELNTEAFF. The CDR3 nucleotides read TGCGCCAGCAGACCCCAGGAATTGAACACTGAAGCTTTCTTT.

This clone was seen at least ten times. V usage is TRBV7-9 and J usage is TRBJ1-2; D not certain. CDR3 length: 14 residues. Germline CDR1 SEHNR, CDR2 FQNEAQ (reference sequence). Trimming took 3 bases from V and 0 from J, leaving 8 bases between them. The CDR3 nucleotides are TGTGCCAGCAGCTTCTCACAGACTAACTATGGCTACACCTTC. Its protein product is CASSFSQTNYGYTF. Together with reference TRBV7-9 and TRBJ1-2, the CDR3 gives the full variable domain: DTGVSQNPRHKITKRGQNVTFRCDPISEHNRLYWYRQTLGQGPEFLTYFQNEAQLEKSRLLSDRFSAERPKGSFSTLEIQRTEQGDSAMYLCASSFSQTNYGYTFGSGTRLTVV.